The 13 T cell receptor beta chains in this list originate from one sample, sequenced in a study of blood T cell repertoires in COVID-19. The table came from immunoSEQ multiplex PCR; TCRdb's copy has only in-frame clones and leaves some out. The sample consists of approximately 18,000 clones, about 81% of them appearing once. Sequenced input: peripheral blood. The receptors here all came from a man aged 55 to 69 with acute or convalescent COVID-19.

The chain uses TRBV25-1 and TRBJ2-2; no reliable D call. Germline V gives CDR1 MGHDK, CDR2 SYGVNS. The CDR3 is made up of 15 amino acids. V was pared by 1 base and J by 0 bases, with 6 bases between. The CDR3 DNA is TGTGCCAGCAGTGAATCGGTAGCGAACACCGGGGAGCTGTTTTTT. Its protein is CASSESVANTGELFF. The variable domain in full, with the rest retrieved from reference TRBV25-1 and TRBJ2-2, is EADIYQTPRYLVIGTGKKITLECSQTMGHDKMYWYQQDPGMELHLIHYSYGVNSTEKGDLSSESTVSRIRTEHFPLTLESARPSHTSQYLCASSESVANTGELFFGEGSRLTVL.

This rearrangement joins TRBV6-5 to TRBJ1-5; D remains unclear. The CDR3 consists of 13 residues. Per the germline V gene, CDR1 is MNHEY and CDR2 is SVGAGI. V dropped 7 bases and J dropped 6 bases, with 13 bases sitting between them. The CDR3 protein is CASNFGEGQPQHF. The CDR3 region has the DNA TGTGCCAGCAATTTCGGGGAGGGTCAGCCCCAGCATTTT.

This chain joins TRBV18 and TRBJ2-2; no firm D call. Trimming removed 6 bases at V and 6 bases at J, with 11 bases between. The CDR3 runs 13 residues. Per the germline V gene, CDR1 is KGHSH and CDR2 is LQKENI. CDR3 sequence: CASSTQVPGELFF. The CDR3 DNA sequence: TGTGCCAGCTCGACGCAGGTTCCCGGGGAGCTGTTTTTT.

V usage is TRBV24-1 and J usage is TRBJ1-2; D ambiguous. The germline gives CDR1 KGHDR, CDR2 SFDVKD. The V and J ends lost 6 bases and 8 bases respectively, with 9 bases between them. The CDR3 is made up of 11 amino acids. For the CDR3, the DNA is TGTGCCACCAGTAGAGACGGGGGCTACACCTTC. It is translated as CATSRDGGYTF.

This clone counts as medium-sized. This sequence joins TRBV7-9 and TRBJ2-7; D might be TRBD2 (6 bases). This CDR3 spans 14 amino acids. CDR1 and CDR2 (germline): SEHNR, FQNEAQ (reference sequence). Trimming removed 0 bases from V and 1 base from J, with 7 bases in between. The CDR3 DNA is TGTGCCAGCAGCTTAGCGGGGAGGTCCTACGAGCAGTACTTC. It translates to CASSLAGRSYEQYF.

The rearrangement uses TRBV19 and TRBJ2-7; TRBD1 matches at 8 bases. This CDR3 comprises 15 residues. V lost 6 bases to trimming and J lost 3 bases; unmatched junction nucleotides: 10. CDR1 LNHDA and CDR2 SQIVND come from the germline V gene (reference sequence). CDR3 residues: CASRNGQGDFYEQYF. CDR3 nucleotides: TGTGCCAGTAGAAACGGACAGGGCGATTTCTACGAGCAGTACTTC. Full variable domain (rest looked up from reference TRBV19 and TRBJ2-7): DGGITQSPKYLFRKEGQNVTLSCEQNLNHDAMYWYRQDPGQGLRLIYYSQIVNDFQKGDIAEGYSVSREKKESFPLTVTSAQKNPTAFYLCASRNGQGDFYEQYFGPGTRLTVT.

The J gene is TRBJ1-2, the V gene TRBV5-1; tentatively, D is TRBD1 (5 bases). Germline V gives CDR1 SGHRS, CDR2 YFSETQ. Trimming cost V 0 bases and J 6 bases, with 15 bases left between them. CDR3 length: 15 residues. CDR3 residues: CASSLAGSTVDGYTF. CDR3 nucleotides: TGCGCCAGCAGCTTGGCAGGGTCCACCGTGGATGGCTACACCTTC.

The chain carries TRBV4-1 and TRBJ2-5, with TRBD2 matching over 9 bases. Germline V lookup: CDR1 MGHRA, CDR2 YSYEKL. The CDR3 runs 16 residues. Unmatched junction bases numbered 5, after V lost 1 base and J lost 2 bases. CDR3 loop: CASSQAERGAQETQYF. The CDR3 DNA reads TGCGCCAGCAGCCAAGCGGAGCGGGGGGCTCAAGAGACCCAGTACTTC.

This sequence joins TRBV12-3 or TRBV12-4 and TRBJ1-3; 7 bases agree with TRBD1. The CDR3 has 13 residues. The ends lost 5 bases at V and 9 bases at J; junction bases unmatched: 7. CDR3 protein: CASSRRSGGTIYF. For the CDR3, the DNA is TGTGCCAGCAGTCGCCGTTCAGGGGGCACCATATATTTT.

The chain is built from TRBV15 and TRBJ2-7; 10 nucleotides match TRBD1. The V gene's germline CDR1 is LNHNV and CDR2 YYDKDF (reference sequence). The CDR3 runs 12 residues. V lost 8 bases, J lost 3 bases, and 1 base stayed unmatched. The CDR3 is CATGTGDYEQYF. The CDR3 coding sequence is TGTGCCACCGGGACAGGGGACTACGAGCAGTACTTC.

The chain employs TRBV21-1 and TRBJ2-7; the D call TRBD2 from the table was never checked on the DNA. TRBV21-1 is annotated as a pseudogene. CDR3 length: 21 amino acids. The CDR3 nucleotides are TGTGCCAGCAGCAAAAATGAGGTTCGCCGCGGGAGGGACAGAAGCACCTACGAGCAGTACTTC. Protein sequence: CASSKNEVRRGRDRSTYEQYF.

The chain couples TRBV7-3 to TRBJ2-3; perhaps TRBD1 as D (5 bases). V dropped 3 bases and J dropped 5 bases, with 9 bases sitting between them. The CDR3 has 13 residues. Per germline, CDR1 SGHTA and CDR2 FQGTGA. For the CDR3, the DNA is TGTGCCAGCAGCTTCGCAAGGGGAGATACGCAGTATTTT. Encoded protein: CASSFARGDTQYF.

V usage is TRBV11-2 and J usage is TRBJ1-1; D is undetermined. The germline V gene has CDR1 SGHAT and CDR2 FQNNGV. Trimming left V 5 bases short and J 1 base short, with 14 bases between. This CDR3 spans 15 amino acids. CDR3 in amino acids: CASSEDYTWNTEAFF. CDR3 bases: TGTGCCAGCAGCGAAGACTACACTTGGAACACTGAAGCTTTCTTT.